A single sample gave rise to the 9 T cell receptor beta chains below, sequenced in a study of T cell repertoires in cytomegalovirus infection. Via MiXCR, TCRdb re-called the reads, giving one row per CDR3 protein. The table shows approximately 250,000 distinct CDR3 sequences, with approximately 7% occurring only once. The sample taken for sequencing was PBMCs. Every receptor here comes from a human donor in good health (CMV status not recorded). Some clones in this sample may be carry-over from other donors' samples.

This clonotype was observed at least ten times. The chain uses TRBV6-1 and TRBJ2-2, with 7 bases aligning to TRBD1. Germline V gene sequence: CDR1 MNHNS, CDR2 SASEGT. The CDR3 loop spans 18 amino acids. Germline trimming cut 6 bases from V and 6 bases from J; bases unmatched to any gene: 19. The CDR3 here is CASRRYHRGLLIAGELFF. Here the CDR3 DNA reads TGTGCCAGCAGGCGATACCACAGGGGCCTACTAATTGCCGGGGAGCTGTTTTTT.

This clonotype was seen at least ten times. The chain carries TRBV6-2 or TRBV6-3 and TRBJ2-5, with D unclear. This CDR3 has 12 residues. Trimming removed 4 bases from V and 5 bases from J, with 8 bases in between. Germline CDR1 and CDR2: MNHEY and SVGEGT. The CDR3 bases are TGTGCCAGCAGTTTATACACGGAGACCCAGTACTTC. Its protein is CASSLYTETQYF.

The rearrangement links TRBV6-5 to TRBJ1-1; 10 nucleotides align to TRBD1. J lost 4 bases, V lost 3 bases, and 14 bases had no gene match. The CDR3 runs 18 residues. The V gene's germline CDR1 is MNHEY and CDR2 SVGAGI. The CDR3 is CASSYASGTGDKGTEAFF. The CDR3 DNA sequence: TGTGCCAGCAGTTATGCCTCCGGGACAGGGGACAAGGGCACTGAAGCTTTCTTT.

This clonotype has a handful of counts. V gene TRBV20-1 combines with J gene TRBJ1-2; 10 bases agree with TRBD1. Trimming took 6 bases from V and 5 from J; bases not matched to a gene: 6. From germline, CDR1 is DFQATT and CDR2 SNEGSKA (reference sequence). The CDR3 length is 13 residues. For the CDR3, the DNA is TGCAGTGCCCAGAGGGGACAGGGGTATGGCTACACCTTC. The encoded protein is CSAQRGQGYGYTF.

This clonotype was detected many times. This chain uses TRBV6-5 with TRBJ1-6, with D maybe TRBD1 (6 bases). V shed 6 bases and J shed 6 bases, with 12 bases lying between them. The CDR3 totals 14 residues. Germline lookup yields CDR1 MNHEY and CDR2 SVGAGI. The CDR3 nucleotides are TGTGCCAGCAGAACCGGGACACTTAATTCACCCCTCCACTTT. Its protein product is CASRTGTLNSPLHF.

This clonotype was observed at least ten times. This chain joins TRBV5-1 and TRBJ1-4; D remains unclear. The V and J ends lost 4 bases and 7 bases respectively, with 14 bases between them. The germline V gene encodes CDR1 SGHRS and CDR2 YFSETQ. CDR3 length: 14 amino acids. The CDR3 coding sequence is TGCGCCAGCAGCATGGCCGTGGAAGGTGAAAAACTGTTTTTT. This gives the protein CASSMAVEGEKLFF.

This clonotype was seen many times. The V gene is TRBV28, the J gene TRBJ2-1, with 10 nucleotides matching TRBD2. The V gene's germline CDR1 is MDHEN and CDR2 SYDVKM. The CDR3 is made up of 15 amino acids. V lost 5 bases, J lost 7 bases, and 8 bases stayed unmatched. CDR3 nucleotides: TGTGCCAGCAGTCAGCGGGGGGGCCCCAGGAATGAGCAGTTCTTC. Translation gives CASSQRGGPRNEQFF.

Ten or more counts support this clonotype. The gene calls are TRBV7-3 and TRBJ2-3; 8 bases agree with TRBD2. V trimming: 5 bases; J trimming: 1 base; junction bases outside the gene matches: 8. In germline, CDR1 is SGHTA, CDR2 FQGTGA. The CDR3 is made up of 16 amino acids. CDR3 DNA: TGTGCCAGCAGCCACTCCGGGGGGGCTCGCACAGATACGCAGTATTTT. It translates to CASSHSGGARTDTQYF.

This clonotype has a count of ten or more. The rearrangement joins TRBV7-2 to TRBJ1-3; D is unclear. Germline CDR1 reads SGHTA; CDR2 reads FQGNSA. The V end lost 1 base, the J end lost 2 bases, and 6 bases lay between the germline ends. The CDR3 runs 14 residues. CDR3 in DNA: TGTGCCAGCAGCTTAGTTAGACCTGGAAACACCATATATTTT. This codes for CASSLVRPGNTIYF.